This record looks at one T cell receptor beta chain sequence and its context. The CDR3 loop spans 16 amino acids. Germline CDR1 is SGHNT and CDR2 is YYREEE (reference sequence). Trimming removed 4 bases from V and 2 bases from J; junction bases left unmatched: 11. Genomic DNA from each subset was divided evenly over several immunoSEQ plates. Tens of thousands of T cell genomes (around 190 ng DNA) went into each sorted-subset replicate. The table came from immunoSEQ multiplex PCR; TCRdb's copy has only in-frame clones and leaves some out. The sample has over a million clones; roughly 96% are singletons. This sample is drawn from a study of shared clonotypes between healthy human individuals. Study-level background: Donors had three CD4 naive, three CD4 memory, two CD8 naive and one CD8 memory plate apiece.

Sequences were obtained from naive CD4+ T cells sorted from blood. Subset given: CD45RA+ positively selected. The chain joins TRBV5-4 to TRBJ2-7; 8 nucleotides align to TRBD1. The receptor comes from a young man in good health. The CDR3 DNA reads TGTGCCAGCAGCAATGGCCCGGGACAGGCAACCTACGAGCAGTACTTC. Its translation is CASSNGPGQATYEQYF.